This T cell receptor (beta chain) was sequenced during a study of blood T cell repertoires in COVID-19. On the study more broadly: Samples representing acute and convalescent COVID-19 were sourced from the United States, Italy and Spain.

Per the original data handling: It was from reference gene primer amplification that nucleated cell counts were estimated. Profiling relied on immunoSEQ multiplex PCR, and the TCRdb table lists in-frame clones only, not all of them. V, J and clone size are taken as reported in that table, and D and trimming were inferred from the DNA itself. The sample shows over 200,000 clones, under 90% of them seen only once. The sequencing sample was made of peripheral blood. The TCR originated in a woman of 80 years or more with active or convalescent COVID-19.

CDR3 amino acids: CASSYPARGGAGELFF. For the CDR3, the DNA is TGTGCCAGCAGCTACCCCGCGCGGGGGGGGGCCGGGGAGCTGTTTTTT. This rearrangement joins TRBV7-2 to TRBJ2-2, with TRBD2 matching 9 bases. The CDR3 loop spans 16 amino acids. The V and J ends lost 4 bases and 6 bases, in that order; junction bases with no gene match: 9. The germline CDR1 and CDR2 sequences are SGHTA and FQGNSA. Supplemented by reference TRBV7-2 and TRBJ2-2, the full variable domain reads GAGVSQSPSNKVTEKGKDVELRCDPISGHTALYWYRQSLGQGLEFLIYFQGNSAPDKSGLPSDRFSAERTGGSVSTLTIQRTQQEDSAVYLCASSYPARGGAGELFFGEGSRLTVL.